These 5 T cell receptor beta chains were sequenced from one sample in a study of blood T cells in healthy people across ages. Then a second PCR, running roughly 7 to 11 cycles, was carried out with a sample-barcoded 5' primer and a J-beta primer mix. TCRdb processed the 5' RACE reads anew with MiXCR; each CDR3 protein has one entry. The repertoire holds 700,000 or so distinct CDR3 sequences, with 20% to 25% as singletons. The specimen was blood. Receptors were obtained from an older man in good health.

V gene TRBV27 combines with J gene TRBJ2-1; perhaps TRBD1 as D (6 bases). Between the trimmed V and J ends, which lost 6 bases and 0 bases, there was a span of 12 bases. Germline V CDR1 and CDR2: MNHEY, SMNVEV (reference sequence). The length of the CDR3 is 15 residues. The CDR3 spells CASSNHRASYNEQFF. For the CDR3, the DNA is TGTGCCAGCAGCAACCACAGGGCCTCCTACAATGAGCAGTTCTTC.

As DNA, the CDR3 is TGCGCCAGCAGCTTGGCCCTAGCGGGGACCCACAATGAGCAGTTCTTC. Translating it yields CASSLALAGTHNEQFF. This chain connects TRBV5-1 to TRBJ2-1; 9 nucleotides agree with TRBD2. The length of the CDR3 is 16 residues. V lost 0 bases and J lost 5; bases outside the gene matches: 6. CDR1 is SGHRS and CDR2 is YFSETQ in the germline V gene.

In this sample, this clonotype turned up once. The chain has TRBV20-1 and TRBJ2-1; D may be TRBD1 or TRBD2 (5 bases each). Between the trimmed V and J ends, which lost 3 bases and 0 bases, there was a span of 9 bases. The CDR3 consists of 14 residues. The germline gives CDR1 DFQATT, CDR2 SNEGSKA (reference sequence). CDR3 residues: CSASWGCSYNEQFF. DNA for the CDR3: TGCAGTGCTAGCTGGGGGTGCTCCTACAATGAGCAGTTCTTC.

This clonotype has only a few counts. The chain has TRBV3-1 and TRBJ1-5; D is unresolved. This CDR3 spans 13 amino acids. The V and J ends lost 2 bases and 4 bases respectively, with 6 bases between them. The germline gives CDR1 LGHDT, CDR2 YNNKEL (reference sequence). CDR3 DNA: TGTGCCAGCAGCCAATGGGAAAATCAGCCCCAGCATTTT. Its protein product is CASSQWENQPQHF.

This clonotype was detected a few times. The chain has TRBV20-1 and TRBJ2-5, with TRBD1 identical over 8 bases. There are 15 residues in the CDR3. Germline V CDR1 and CDR2: DFQATT, SNEGSKA (reference sequence). After removal of 1 base from V and 7 bases from J, the junction contained 11 bases not matched to a gene. The CDR3: CSARGPDRAFWTQYF. CDR3 nucleotide sequence: TGCAGTGCTAGAGGACCGGACAGGGCCTTTTGGACCCAGTACTTC.